Each of the 32 T cell receptor beta chains below was sequenced from the same sample in a study of cytomegalovirus exposure and HLA in healthy donors. Amplification used 60 Vbeta primers and 13 Jbeta primers. Generated by immunoSEQ multiplex PCR, the TCRdb table keeps only in-frame clones and is missing some. This table holds hundreds of thousands of clones, around 89% found once. The sample taken for sequencing was PBMCs. These receptors all come from a woman between 18 and 29 years old in good health and CMV-seronegative.

Only one count was recorded for this clone. The chain employs TRBV7-6 and TRBJ2-7, with a tentative D call TRBD1 (5 bases). V lost 5 bases, J lost 4 bases, and 12 bases lay in between. Germline CDR1 and CDR2: SGHVS and FNYEAQ. This CDR3 has 13 amino acids. CDR3: CASSPQDTYEQYF. The CDR3 DNA reads TGTGCCAGCAGCCCTCAGGACACGTACGAGCAGTACTTC. The full variable domain, in which reference TRBV7-6 and TRBJ2-7 provide the parts outside the CDR3, is GAGVSQSPRYKVTKRGQDVALRCDPISGHVSLYWYRQALGQGPEFLTYFNYEAQQDKSGLPNDRFSAERPEGSISTLTIQRTEQRDSAMYRCASSPQDTYEQYFGPGTRLTVT.

Comments on this clone: A junction end diverges from the germline sequence, so it may reflect a read error. The V and J genes are TRBV7-9 and TRBJ2-7; D is possibly TRBD1 (6 bases). This CDR3 has 15 amino acids. Germline V lookup: CDR1 SEHNR, CDR2 FQNEAQ (reference sequence). The CDR3 region has the DNA TGTTCCAGCAGCTTACTTCAGGGGCACTCCTACGAGCAGTACTTC. Translating gives CSSSLLQGHSYEQYF.

The CDR3 loop reads CASSFGGASANEQFF. The DNA of the CDR3 is TGTGCCAGCAGTTTTGGGGGGGCGAGTGCCAATGAGCAGTTCTTC. The chain couples TRBV6-1 to TRBJ2-1; D perhaps matches TRBD2 (7 bases). The CDR3 covers 15 residues. Trimming stripped 5 bases from V and 6 bases from J, with 17 bases between. CDR1 and CDR2 from the germline V gene are MNHNS and SASEGT.

This clone was detected once. This chain joins TRBV6-5 and TRBJ2-1; 9 bases align to TRBD2. Germline-derived CDR1 and CDR2 are MNHEY and SVGAGI. Unmatched junction bases numbered 5, after V lost 6 bases and J lost 2 bases. The CDR3 covers 15 residues. This CDR3 is CASSQAGGTYNEQFF. In DNA form, the CDR3 reads TGTGCCAGCAGCCAAGCGGGGGGTACCTACAATGAGCAGTTCTTC.

J is TRBJ2-2 and V is TRBV7-3; TRBD2 matches at 12 bases. Germline CDR1 reads SGHTA; CDR2 reads FQGTGA. The J segment lost 6 bases and the V segment lost 1 base, leaving 6 bases of the junction unmatched. The CDR3 contains 17 residues. CDR3 sequence reads: CASSLIGLAGFAGELFF. CDR3 bases: TGTGCCAGCAGCTTAATAGGACTAGCGGGATTCGCCGGGGAGCTGTTTTTT.

This clone appeared a single time. The chain has TRBV5-4 and TRBJ2-5, with TRBD2 matching over 10 bases. CDR1 and CDR2 (germline): SGHNT, YYREEE (reference sequence). The CDR3 is made up of 14 amino acids. Trimming removed 5 bases from V and 9 bases from J; junction bases left unmatched: 10. The CDR3 loop is CASRKNSGGPAQYF. The CDR3 DNA is TGTGCCAGCAGAAAGAATAGCGGGGGGCCGGCCCAGTACTTC.

V and J are TRBV21-1 and TRBJ1-2; TRBD1, as called in the table, went unchecked against the DNA. TRBV21-1 is labeled a pseudogene. The CDR3 runs 13 residues. CDR3 protein: CASDRDHSYGYTF. The CDR3 DNA reads TGTGCCAGTGACAGGGACCACTCCTATGGCTACACCTTC.

This clone was seen a single time. The chain combines TRBV27 with TRBJ2-1; TRBD1 aligns across 7 bases. The V gene's germline CDR1 is MNHEY and CDR2 SMNVEV (reference sequence). The CDR3 is made up of 15 amino acids. J was trimmed by 2 bases and V by 6 bases; bases with no gene match: 7. CDR3: CASRKDRVAYNEQFF. The CDR3 nucleotides read TGTGCCAGCAGGAAAGACAGGGTCGCCTACAATGAGCAGTTCTTC.

The V gene is TRBV7-2, the J gene TRBJ2-7; 9 nucleotides agree with TRBD1. Germline V gives CDR1 SGHTA, CDR2 FQGNSA. With 5 bases clipped from V and 3 bases from J, the junction kept 5 bases outside the gene matches. The CDR3 runs 14 residues. CDR3 amino acids: CASSLGTGRYEQYF. The CDR3 DNA sequence: TGTGCCAGCAGCCTCGGGACAGGGCGCTACGAGCAGTACTTC.

The chain couples TRBV30 to TRBJ2-1; weak D call: TRBD1 (6 bases). From germline, CDR1 is GTSNPN and CDR2 SVGIG (reference sequence). CDR3 length: 14 amino acids. V was pared by 8 bases and J by 6 bases, with 20 bases between. CDR3 loop: CAVLLMRGTNEQFF. CDR3 nucleotide sequence: TGTGCCGTTCTACTTATGAGGGGGACCAATGAGCAGTTCTTC. Drawing the rest from reference TRBV30 and TRBJ2-1, the complete variable domain is SQTIHQWPATLVQPVGSPLSLECTVEGTSNPNLYWYRQAAGRGLQLLFYSVGIGQISSEVPQNLSASRPQDRQFILSSKKLLLSDSGFYLCAVLLMRGTNEQFFGPGTRLTVL.

This rearrangement joins TRBV6-5 to TRBJ1-1, with 7 bases matching TRBD1. CDR1 is MNHEY and CDR2 is SVGAGI in the germline V gene. The CDR3 is 12 residues long. The trim removed 8 bases at V and 8 bases at J, leaving 8 bases unmatched. CDR3 amino acids: CASLKKDREAFF. As DNA, the CDR3 is TGTGCCAGCCTAAAGAAGGACAGGGAAGCTTTCTTT.

The chain uses TRBV27 and TRBJ2-7, with D perhaps TRBD2 (6 bases). V gave up 6 bases and J gave up 6 bases, with 21 bases separating them. The CDR3 length is 15 residues. Germline CDR1 is MNHEY and CDR2 is SMNVEV (reference sequence). The CDR3 DNA reads TGTGCCAGCAGCCCCGGGGAGCGGGTCCCCATCGAGCAGTACTTC. Amino acids: CASSPGERVPIEQYF.

This chain uses TRBV15 with TRBJ1-3; 7 nucleotides agree with TRBD1. Germline V gene sequence: CDR1 LNHNV, CDR2 YYDKDF (reference sequence). V was clipped by 3 bases and J by 8 bases; unmatched bases: 7. The CDR3 has 14 amino acids. Here the CDR3 reads CATSRRGQADTIYF. The CDR3 bases are TGTGCCACCAGCAGGAGGGGGCAAGCCGACACCATATATTTT.

V gene TRBV6-1 combines with J gene TRBJ2-6; tentatively, D is TRBD2 (5 bases). The CDR3 consists of 15 residues. CDR1 is MNHNS and CDR2 is SASEGT in the germline V gene. V was cut by 3 bases and J by 1 base, with 7 bases left in between. DNA of the CDR3: TGTGCCAGCAGTGATAGGACTTCTGGGGCCAACGTCCTGACTTTC. It encodes CASSDRTSGANVLTF.

This clone came up once. This sequence joins TRBV6-5 and TRBJ2-2; the D gene is possibly TRBD2 (5 bases). The CDR3 runs to 12 residues. Trimming stripped 5 bases from V and 5 bases from J, with 6 bases between. Per the germline V gene, CDR1 is MNHEY and CDR2 is SVGAGI. CDR3 bases: TGTGCCAGCAGTCGGGGTACCGGGGAGCTGTTTTTT. Amino acid sequence: CASSRGTGELFF.

The rearrangement joins TRBV10-3 to TRBJ1-2, with D uncertain. The CDR3 length is 13 residues. The V gene lost 3 bases and the J gene lost 7 bases, with 12 bases spanning the gap. Germline loops: CDR1 ENHRY, CDR2 SYGVKD. DNA of the CDR3: TGTGCCATCAGTGACTTCGGGGTCTTTGGCTACACCTTC. Amino acids: CAISDFGVFGYTF.

The J gene is TRBJ2-5, the V gene TRBV11-2; possible D gene TRBD2, 6 bases. The CDR3 consists of 16 residues. Per the germline V gene, CDR1 is SGHAT and CDR2 is FQNNGV. The ends were cut back, 4 bases at V and 4 bases at J, with 19 bases in the middle. DNA for the CDR3: TGTGCCAGCAGCTCCCAATTTACTAGGAGGGGAGAGACCCAGTACTTC. It specifies CASSSQFTRRGETQYF.

The gene calls are TRBV21-1 and TRBJ2-1; the D call in the table, TRBD1, was not verified against the DNA. TRBV21-1 is a documented pseudogene. The CDR3 is 16 amino acids. CDR3 region: CASSKQGDDSYNEQFF. The CDR3 DNA sequence: TGTGCCAGCAGCAAACAGGGGGATGACTCCTACAATGAGCAGTTCTTC.

The chain joins TRBV9 to TRBJ2-7; 11 positions agree with TRBD2. Germline lookup yields CDR1 SGDLS and CDR2 YYNGEE. This CDR3 has 18 residues. The V and J ends lost 2 bases and 6 bases, in that order; junction bases with no gene match: 16. CDR3 bases: TGTGCCAGCAGCGTCCTCCCACTTAGGACTAGCGGGCCATCCGAGCAGTACTTC. Translation gives CASSVLPLRTSGPSEQYF.

On this clone: The junction shows a germline mismatch at one end, possibly a read error. Other DNA sequences in this sample translate to the same CDR3. The chain uses TRBV5-1 and TRBJ1-2; 8 bases align to TRBD1. Germline V gives CDR1 SGHRS, CDR2 YFSETQ. This CDR3 has 13 residues. CDR3 DNA sequence: TGCGCCAGCAGCCTCGGGACAGGCTATGTCTACACCTTC. The encoded protein is CASSLGTGYVYTF.

The chain combines TRBV27 with TRBJ2-5; TRBD1 might be the D (6 bases). With the DNA end fitting TRBJ2-7 better, the J assignment may be wrong. The CDR3 has 14 residues. The germline V gene has CDR1 MNHEY and CDR2 SMNVEV (reference sequence). CDR3 coding DNA: TGTGCCAGCAGTACCGAGGGACAATTCTACGAGCAGTACTTC. Residues: CASSTEGQFYEQYF.

The chain is built from TRBV4-1 and TRBJ2-7; maybe TRBD1 (6 bases). V was shortened by 0 bases and J by 2 bases, with 14 bases between the two germline ends. Germline loops: CDR1 MGHRA, CDR2 YSYEKL. CDR3 size: 16 residues. In nucleotides, the CDR3 is TGCGCCAGCAGCCAAGAAAGGACAGCCAGAACCTACGAGCAGTACTTC. Protein: CASSQERTARTYEQYF.

V and J are TRBV19 and TRBJ1-1; 7 nucleotides match TRBD1. V dropped 5 bases and J dropped 5; count of bases not matched to a gene: 8. This CDR3 has 14 amino acids. Germline CDR1 reads LNHDA; CDR2 reads SQIVND (reference sequence). The CDR3 nucleotides read TGTGCCAGTAGTCCGCGACAGGGATGGACTGAAGCTTTCTTT. It is translated as CASSPRQGWTEAFF.

The chain carries TRBV4-3 and TRBJ2-6; no clear D. Trimming left V 2 bases short and J 0 bases short, with 5 bases between. The CDR3 consists of 15 residues. Germline V gene lookup returns CDR1 LGHNA and CDR2 YSLEER. CDR3 bases: TGCGCCAGCAGCCAAAGCACCTCTGGGGCCAACGTCCTGACTTTC. Its translation: CASSQSTSGANVLTF.

This chain links TRBV27 with TRBJ1-1; D is unresolved. With 4 bases removed from V and 7 bases from J, the gap between germline ends came to 16 bases. Germline CDR1 MNHEY, CDR2 SMNVEV (reference sequence). The CDR3 sequence is 14 residues long. The CDR3 here is CASSSTRTQSEAFF. DNA for the CDR3: TGTGCCAGCAGTTCCACACGAACACAAAGTGAAGCTTTCTTT.

CDR3 residues: CASSSWALYKWFF. The CDR3, as DNA: TGCGCCAGCAGCTCGTGGGCTTTGTATAAGTGGTTCTTC. The chain joins TRBV5-1 to TRBJ2-1; D is ambiguous. This CDR3 is built from 13 residues. Trimming left V 3 bases short and J 15 bases short, with 19 bases between. Germline values: CDR1 SGHRS, CDR2 YFSETQ.

The chain recombines TRBV18 with TRBJ1-1, with D possibly matching TRBD1 (6 bases). This CDR3 region has 14 residues. CDR1 is KGHSH and CDR2 is LQKENI in the germline V gene. V gave up 4 bases and J gave up 2 bases, with 11 bases separating them. CDR3 region: CASSLQQGNTEAFF. The CDR3 nucleotides read TGTGCCAGCTCACTACAACAGGGTAACACTGAAGCTTTCTTT.

Here the CDR3 reads CASRSGPTHGYTF. The CDR3 DNA is TGTGCCAGCAGATCAGGTCCTACTCATGGCTACACCTTC. V and J are TRBV7-9 and TRBJ1-2; D is ambiguous. The CDR3 runs to 13 residues. Trimming left V 6 bases short and J 6 bases short, with 14 bases between. Germline assignment: CDR1 SEHNR and CDR2 FQNEAQ (reference sequence). Supplemented by reference TRBV7-9 and TRBJ1-2, the full variable domain reads DTGVSQNPRHKITKRGQNVTFRCDPISEHNRLYWYRQTLGQGPEFLTYFQNEAQLEKSRLLSDRFSAERPKGSFSTLEIQRTEQGDSAMYLCASRSGPTHGYTFGSGTRLTVV.

This clone appeared a few times. The V and J genes are TRBV19 and TRBJ2-7; D perhaps matches TRBD2 (6 bases). Trimming left V 0 bases short and J 3 bases short, with 12 bases between. Per germline, CDR1 LNHDA and CDR2 SQIVND (reference sequence). This CDR3 contains 15 residues. In nucleotides, the CDR3 is TGTGCCAGTAGTATAGATCGGGCTAGCGTCTACGAGCAGTACTTC. Translation gives CASSIDRASVYEQYF.

The chain joins TRBV29-1 to TRBJ1-2; D ambiguous. The CDR3 consists of 9 residues. The V gene lost 6 bases and the J gene lost 6 bases, with 5 bases spanning the gap. Germline V gives CDR1 SQVTM, CDR2 ANQGSEA. CDR3 DNA sequence: TGCAGCGTGACTAATGGCTACACCTTC. The encoded protein is CSVTNGYTF.

This clone was recorded only once. The chain uses TRBV7-9 and TRBJ2-2; 12 nucleotides match TRBD1. Germline trimming cut 5 bases from V and 4 bases from J; bases unmatched to any gene: 5. This CDR3 comprises 16 residues. CDR1 and CDR2 (germline): SEHNR, FQNEAQ (reference sequence). The CDR3 is CASSMRGQGATGELFF. DNA of the CDR3: TGTGCCAGCAGCATGAGGGGACAGGGGGCCACCGGGGAGCTGTTTTTT.

This clone was counted a single time. The rearrangement joins TRBV6-1 to TRBJ1-2; 8 nucleotides match TRBD1. The junction had 0 bases not matched to a gene; V was cut back by 4 bases and J by 2 bases. The germline V gene encodes CDR1 MNHNS and CDR2 SASEGT. The CDR3 spans 13 residues. The chain's CDR3 is CASSGQGNYGYTF. In DNA, the CDR3 is TGTGCCAGCAGTGGACAGGGGAACTATGGCTACACCTTC.